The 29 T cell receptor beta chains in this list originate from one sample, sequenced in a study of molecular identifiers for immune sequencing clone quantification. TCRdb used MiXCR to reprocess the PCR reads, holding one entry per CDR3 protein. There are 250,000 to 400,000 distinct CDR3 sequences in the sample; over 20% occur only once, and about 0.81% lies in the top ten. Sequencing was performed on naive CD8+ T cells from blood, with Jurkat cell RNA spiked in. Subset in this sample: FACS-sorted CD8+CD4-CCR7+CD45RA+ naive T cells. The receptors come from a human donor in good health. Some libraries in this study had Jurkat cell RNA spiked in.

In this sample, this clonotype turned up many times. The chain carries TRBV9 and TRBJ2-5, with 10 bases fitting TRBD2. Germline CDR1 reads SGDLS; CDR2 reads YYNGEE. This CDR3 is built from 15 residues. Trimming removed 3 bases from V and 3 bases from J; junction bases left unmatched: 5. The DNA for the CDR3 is TGTGCCAGCAGCGCTAGCGGGGGAAACGAAGAGACCCAGTACTTC. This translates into CASSASGGNEETQYF.

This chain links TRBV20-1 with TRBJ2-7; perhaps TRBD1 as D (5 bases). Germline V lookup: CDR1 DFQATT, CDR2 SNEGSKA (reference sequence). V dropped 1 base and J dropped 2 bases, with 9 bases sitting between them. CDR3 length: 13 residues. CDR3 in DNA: TGCAGTGCTAGAGGTCTGGACACCTACGAGCAGTACTTC. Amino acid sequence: CSARGLDTYEQYF.

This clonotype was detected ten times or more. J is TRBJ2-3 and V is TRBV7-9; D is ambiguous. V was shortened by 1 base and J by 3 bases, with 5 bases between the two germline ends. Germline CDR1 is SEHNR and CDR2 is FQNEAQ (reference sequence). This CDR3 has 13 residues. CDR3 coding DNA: TGTGCCAGCAGCTTAGAAACAACAGATACGCAGTATTTT. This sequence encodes CASSLETTDTQYF.

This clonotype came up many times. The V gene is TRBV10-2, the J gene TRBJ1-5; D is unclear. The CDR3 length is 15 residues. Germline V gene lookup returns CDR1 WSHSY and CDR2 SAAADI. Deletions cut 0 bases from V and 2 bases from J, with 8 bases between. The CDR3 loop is CASSESGSGNQPQHF. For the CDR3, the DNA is TGCGCCAGCAGTGAGTCTGGCTCGGGCAATCAGCCCCAGCATTTT.

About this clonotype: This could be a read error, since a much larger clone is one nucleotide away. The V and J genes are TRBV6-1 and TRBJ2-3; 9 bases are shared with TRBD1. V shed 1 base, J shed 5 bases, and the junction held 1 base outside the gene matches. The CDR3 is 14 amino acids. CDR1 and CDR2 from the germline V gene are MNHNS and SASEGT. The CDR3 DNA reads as TGTGCCAGCAGTGAAGGGACAGGGGAAGATACGCAGTATTTT. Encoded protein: CASSEGTGEDTQYF.

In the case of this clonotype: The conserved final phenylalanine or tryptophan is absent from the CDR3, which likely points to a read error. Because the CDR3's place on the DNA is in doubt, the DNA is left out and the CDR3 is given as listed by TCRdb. This chain's CDR3 is CASSLGGGGLTGTRWG. The gene calls are TRBV7-2 and TRBJ2-3; TRBD1 was called by the table and not checked on the DNA. Germline V lookup: CDR1 SGHTA, CDR2 FQGNSA. Both ends counted, the CDR3 spans 16 residues.

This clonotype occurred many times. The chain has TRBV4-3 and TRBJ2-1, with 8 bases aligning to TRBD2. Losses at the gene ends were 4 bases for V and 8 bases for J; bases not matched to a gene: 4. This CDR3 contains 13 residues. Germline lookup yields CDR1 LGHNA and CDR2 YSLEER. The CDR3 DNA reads TGCGCCAGCAGCCCGGGACTAGGGCATGAGCAGTTCTTC. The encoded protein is CASSPGLGHEQFF.

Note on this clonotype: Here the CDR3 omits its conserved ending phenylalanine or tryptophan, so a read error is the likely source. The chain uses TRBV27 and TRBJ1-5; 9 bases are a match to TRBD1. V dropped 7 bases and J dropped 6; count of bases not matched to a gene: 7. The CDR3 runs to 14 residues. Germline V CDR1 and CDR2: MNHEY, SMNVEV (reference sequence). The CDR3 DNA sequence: TGTGCCAGCAAAACCGGGACAGGGTCTCAGCCCCAGCATCTT. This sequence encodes CASKTGTGSQPQHL.

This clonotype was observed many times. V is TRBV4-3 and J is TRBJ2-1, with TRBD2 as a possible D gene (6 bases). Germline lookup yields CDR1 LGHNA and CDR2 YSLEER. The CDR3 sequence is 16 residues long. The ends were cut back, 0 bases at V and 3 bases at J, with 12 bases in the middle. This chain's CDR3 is CASSQDGGAHYNEQFF. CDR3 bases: TGCGCCAGCAGCCAAGATGGAGGGGCCCACTACAATGAGCAGTTCTTC.

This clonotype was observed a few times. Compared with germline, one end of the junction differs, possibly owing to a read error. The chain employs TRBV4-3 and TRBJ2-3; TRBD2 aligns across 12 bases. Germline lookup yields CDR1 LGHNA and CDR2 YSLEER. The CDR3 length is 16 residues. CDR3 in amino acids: CASSHGSSGGADTLYF. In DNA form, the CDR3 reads TGCGCCAGCAGTCACGGGTCTAGCGGGGGGGCAGATACGCTGTATTTT.

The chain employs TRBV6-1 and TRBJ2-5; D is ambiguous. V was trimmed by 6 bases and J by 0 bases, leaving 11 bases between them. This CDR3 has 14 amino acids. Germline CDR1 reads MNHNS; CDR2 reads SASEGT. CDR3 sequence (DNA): TGTGCCAGCAGAACAACAAGGTACCAAGAGACCCAGTACTTC. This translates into CASRTTRYQETQYF.

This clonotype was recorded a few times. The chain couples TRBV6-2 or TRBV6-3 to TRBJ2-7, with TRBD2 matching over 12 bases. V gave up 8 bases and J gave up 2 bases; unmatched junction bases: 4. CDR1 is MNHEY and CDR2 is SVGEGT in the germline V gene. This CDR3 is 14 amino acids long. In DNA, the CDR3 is TGTGCCAGCGGAAGGACTAGCGGGACCTACGAGCAGTACTTC. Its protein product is CASGRTSGTYEQYF.

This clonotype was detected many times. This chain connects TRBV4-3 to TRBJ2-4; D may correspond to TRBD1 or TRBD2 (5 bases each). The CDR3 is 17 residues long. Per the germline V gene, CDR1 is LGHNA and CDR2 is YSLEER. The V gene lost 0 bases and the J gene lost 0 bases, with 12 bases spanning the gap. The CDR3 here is CASSQDARGVAKNIQYF. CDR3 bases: TGCGCCAGCAGCCAAGATGCGAGAGGGGTAGCCAAAAACATTCAGTACTTC.

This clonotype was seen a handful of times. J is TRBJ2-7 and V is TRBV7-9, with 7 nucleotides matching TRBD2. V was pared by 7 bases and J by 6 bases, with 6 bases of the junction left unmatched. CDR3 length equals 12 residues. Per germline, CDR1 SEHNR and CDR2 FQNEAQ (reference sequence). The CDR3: CASMGRAAEQYF. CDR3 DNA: TGTGCCAGCATGGGGAGGGCGGCCGAGCAGTACTTC. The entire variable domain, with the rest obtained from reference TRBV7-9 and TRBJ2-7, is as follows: DTGVSQNPRHKITKRGQNVTFRCDPISEHNRLYWYRQTLGQGPEFLTYFQNEAQLEKSRLLSDRFSAERPKGSFSTLEIQRTEQGDSAMYLCASMGRAAEQYFGPGTRLTVT.

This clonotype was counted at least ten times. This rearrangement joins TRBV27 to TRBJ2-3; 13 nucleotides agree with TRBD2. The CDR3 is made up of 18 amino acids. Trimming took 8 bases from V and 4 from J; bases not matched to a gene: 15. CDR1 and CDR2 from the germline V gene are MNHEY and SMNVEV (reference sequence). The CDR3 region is CASASLTGLAGWADTQYF. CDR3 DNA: TGTGCCAGCGCCTCCCTAACGGGACTAGCGGGATGGGCAGATACGCAGTATTTT.

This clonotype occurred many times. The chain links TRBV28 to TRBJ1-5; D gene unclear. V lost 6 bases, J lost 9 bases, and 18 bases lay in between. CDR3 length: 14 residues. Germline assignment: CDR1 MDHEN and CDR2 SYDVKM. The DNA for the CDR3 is TGTGCCAGCAGCCGGACCGGCCAATATGGGCCCCAGCATTTT. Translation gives CASSRTGQYGPQHF.

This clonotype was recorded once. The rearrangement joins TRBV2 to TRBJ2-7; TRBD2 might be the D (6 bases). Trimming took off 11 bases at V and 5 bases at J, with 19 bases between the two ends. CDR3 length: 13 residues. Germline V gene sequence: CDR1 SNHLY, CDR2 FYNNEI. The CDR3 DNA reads TGTGCCGGCACCGAGGACGGAGGGGACGAGCAGTACTTC. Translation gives CAGTEDGGDEQYF.

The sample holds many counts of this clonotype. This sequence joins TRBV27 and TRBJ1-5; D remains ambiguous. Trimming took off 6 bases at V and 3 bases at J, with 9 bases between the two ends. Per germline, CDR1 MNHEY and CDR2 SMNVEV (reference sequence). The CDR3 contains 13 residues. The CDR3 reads CASSLYFNQPQHF. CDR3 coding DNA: TGTGCCAGCAGCCTGTATTTCAATCAGCCCCAGCATTTT.

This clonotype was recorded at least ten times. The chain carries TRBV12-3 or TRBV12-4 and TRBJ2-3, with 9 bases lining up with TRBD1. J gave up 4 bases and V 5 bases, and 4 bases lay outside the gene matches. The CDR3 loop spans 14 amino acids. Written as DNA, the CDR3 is TGTGCCAGCAGTGTGACAGGGGGATCAGATACGCAGTATTTT. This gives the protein CASSVTGGSDTQYF.

CDR3 residues: CASSQVGLAGVGDTQYF. For the CDR3, the DNA is TGTGCCAGCAGCCAAGTCGGACTAGCGGGAGTCGGAGATACGCAGTATTTT. V is TRBV3-1 and J is TRBJ2-3; 13 positions match TRBD2. Germline V lookup: CDR1 LGHDT, CDR2 YNNKEL (reference sequence). The trim removed 1 base at V and 5 bases at J, leaving 6 bases unmatched. The length of the CDR3 is 17 residues.

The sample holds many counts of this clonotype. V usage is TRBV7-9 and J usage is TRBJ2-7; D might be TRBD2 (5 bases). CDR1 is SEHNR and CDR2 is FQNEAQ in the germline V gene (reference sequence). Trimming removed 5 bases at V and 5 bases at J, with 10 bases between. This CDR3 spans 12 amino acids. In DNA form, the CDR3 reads TGTGCCAGCAGCCAAGGGAGCCACGAGCAGTACTTC. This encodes CASSQGSHEQYF.

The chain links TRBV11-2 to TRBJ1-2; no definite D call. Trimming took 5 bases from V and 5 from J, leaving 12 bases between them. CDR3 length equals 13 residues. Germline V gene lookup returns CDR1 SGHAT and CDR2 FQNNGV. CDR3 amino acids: CASSGLTLYGYTF. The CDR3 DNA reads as TGTGCCAGCAGCGGGCTTACTTTGTATGGCTACACCTTC. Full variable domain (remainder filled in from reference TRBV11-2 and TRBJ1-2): EAGVAQSPRYKIIEKRQSVAFWCNPISGHATLYWYQQILGQGPKLLIQFQNNGVVDDSQLPKDRFSAERLKGVDSTLKIQPAKLEDSAVYLCASSGLTLYGYTFGSGTRLTVV.

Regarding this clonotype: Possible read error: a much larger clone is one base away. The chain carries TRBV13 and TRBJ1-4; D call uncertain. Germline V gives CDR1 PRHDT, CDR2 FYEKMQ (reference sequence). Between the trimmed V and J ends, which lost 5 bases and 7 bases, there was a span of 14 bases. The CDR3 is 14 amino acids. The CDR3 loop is CASSPGYGSEKLFF. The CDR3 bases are TGTGCCAGCAGCCCCGGATACGGCTCTGAAAAACTGTTTTTT.

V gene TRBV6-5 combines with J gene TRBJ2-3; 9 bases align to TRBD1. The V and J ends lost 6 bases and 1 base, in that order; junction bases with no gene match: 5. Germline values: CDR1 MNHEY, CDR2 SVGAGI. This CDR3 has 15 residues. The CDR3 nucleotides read TGTGCCAGCAGCACGACAGGGGGAGGCACAGATACGCAGTATTTT. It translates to CASSTTGGGTDTQYF.

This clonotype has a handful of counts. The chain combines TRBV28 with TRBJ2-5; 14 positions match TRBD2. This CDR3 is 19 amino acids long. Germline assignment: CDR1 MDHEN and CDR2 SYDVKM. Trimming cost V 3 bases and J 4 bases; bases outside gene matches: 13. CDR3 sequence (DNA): TGTGCCAGCAGTTTCCCCATAAACCCGGGACTAGCGGGAGTAGAGACCCAGTACTTC. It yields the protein CASSFPINPGLAGVETQYF.

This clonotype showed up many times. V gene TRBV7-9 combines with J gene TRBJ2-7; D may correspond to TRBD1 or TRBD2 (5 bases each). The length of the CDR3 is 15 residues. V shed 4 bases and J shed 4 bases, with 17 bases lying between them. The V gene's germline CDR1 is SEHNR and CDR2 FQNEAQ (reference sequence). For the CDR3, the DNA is TGTGCCAGCAGCTCGGACGGGACCCCAACTTACGAGCAGTACTTC. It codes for CASSSDGTPTYEQYF.

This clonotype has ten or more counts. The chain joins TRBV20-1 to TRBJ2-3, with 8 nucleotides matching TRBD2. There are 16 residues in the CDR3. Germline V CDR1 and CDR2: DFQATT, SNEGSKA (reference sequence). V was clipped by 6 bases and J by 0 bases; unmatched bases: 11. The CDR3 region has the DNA TGCAGTGCCACCCCCTCACTAGCGGCTAGCACAGATACGCAGTATTTT. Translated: CSATPSLAASTDTQYF.

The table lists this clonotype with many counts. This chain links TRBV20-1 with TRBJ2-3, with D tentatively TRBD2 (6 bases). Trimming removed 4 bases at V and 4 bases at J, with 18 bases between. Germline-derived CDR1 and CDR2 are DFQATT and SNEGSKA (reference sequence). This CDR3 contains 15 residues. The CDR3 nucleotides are TGCAGTGCTACAACGACTAGAGTTTATCCAGATACGCAGTATTTT. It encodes CSATTTRVYPDTQYF.

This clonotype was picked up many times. The CDR3 DNA reads as TGCAGCGTGGACCAGGGATTGAGAAACACCATATATTTT. Amino acids: CSVDQGLRNTIYF. The chain combines TRBV29-1 with TRBJ1-3; D perhaps matches TRBD1 (5 bases). The ends were cut back, 6 bases at V and 5 bases at J, with 14 bases in the middle. The CDR3 consists of 13 residues. Germline V gene lookup returns CDR1 SQVTM and CDR2 ANQGSEA.